Each of the 2 T cell receptor beta chains below was sequenced from the same sample in a study of T cell responses to AZD1222 COVID-19 vaccine. Sequencing used immunoSEQ multiplex PCR; TCRdb keeps in-frame clones, though not all of them. The data show more than 150,000 clones, roughly nine tenths seen once. The material was peripheral blood, obtained after recovery from COVID-19. Source of these receptors: an adult who had recovered from COVID-19.

The chain employs TRBV29-1 and TRBJ2-3, with D possibly being TRBD1 (7 bases). V lost 5 bases and J 0 bases, leaving 15 bases between the germline ends. Germline V gene sequence: CDR1 SQVTM, CDR2 ANQGSEA. The CDR3 has 15 residues. In DNA form, the CDR3 reads TGCAGCGTTTTCAAGACAGGGACTAGCACAGATACGCAGTATTTT. Its translation: CSVFKTGTSTDTQYF.

The chain employs TRBV7-3 and TRBJ2-1; 7 bases align to TRBD1. Germline-derived CDR1 and CDR2 are SGHTA and FQGTGA. The V and J ends lost 2 bases and 5 bases, in that order; junction bases with no gene match: 3. The CDR3 is made up of 14 amino acids. DNA for the CDR3: TGTGCCAGCAGCTTAGACAGGGTCAACAATGAGCAGTTCTTC. Its protein product is CASSLDRVNNEQFF. Looking up the rest from reference TRBV7-3 and TRBJ2-1 gives the full variable domain: GAGVSQTPSNKVTEKGKYVELRCDPISGHTALYWYRQSLGQGPEFLIYFQGTGAADDSGLPNDRFFAVRPEGSVSTLKIQRTERGDSAVYLCASSLDRVNNEQFFGPGTRLTVL.